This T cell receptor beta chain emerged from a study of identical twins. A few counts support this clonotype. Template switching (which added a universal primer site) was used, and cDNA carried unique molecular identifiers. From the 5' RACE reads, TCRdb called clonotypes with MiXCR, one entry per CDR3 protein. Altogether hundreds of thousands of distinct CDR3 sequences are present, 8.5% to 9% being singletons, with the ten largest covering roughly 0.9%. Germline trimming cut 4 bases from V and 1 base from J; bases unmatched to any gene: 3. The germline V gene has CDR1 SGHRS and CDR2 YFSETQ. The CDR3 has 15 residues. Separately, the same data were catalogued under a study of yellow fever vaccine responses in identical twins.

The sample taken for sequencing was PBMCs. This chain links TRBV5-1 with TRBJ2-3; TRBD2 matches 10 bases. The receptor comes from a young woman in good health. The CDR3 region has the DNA TGCGCCAGCAGCGAGCGGGGGGGCCGCACAGATACGCAGTATTTT. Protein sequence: CASSERGGRTDTQYF.